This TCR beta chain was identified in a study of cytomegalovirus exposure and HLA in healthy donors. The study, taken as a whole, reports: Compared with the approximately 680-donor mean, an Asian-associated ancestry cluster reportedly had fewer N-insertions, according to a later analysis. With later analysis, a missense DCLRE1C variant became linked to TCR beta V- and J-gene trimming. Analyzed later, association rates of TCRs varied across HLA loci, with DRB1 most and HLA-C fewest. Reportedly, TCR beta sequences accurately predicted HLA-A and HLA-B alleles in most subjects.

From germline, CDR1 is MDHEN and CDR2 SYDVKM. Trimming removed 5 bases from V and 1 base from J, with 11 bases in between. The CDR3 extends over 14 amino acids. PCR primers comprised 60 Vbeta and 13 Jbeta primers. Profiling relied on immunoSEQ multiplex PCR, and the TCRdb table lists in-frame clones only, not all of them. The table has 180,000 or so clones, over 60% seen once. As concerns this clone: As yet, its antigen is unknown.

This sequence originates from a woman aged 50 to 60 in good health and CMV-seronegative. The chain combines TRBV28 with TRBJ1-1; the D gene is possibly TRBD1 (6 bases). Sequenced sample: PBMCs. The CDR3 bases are TGTGCCAGCAGTGGCAGGGGCGGGAACACTGAAGCTTTCTTT. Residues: CASSGRGGNTEAFF.